The rows below give T cell receptor beta chains drawn from one sample of a study of shared clonotypes between healthy human individuals. Using immunoSEQ multiplex PCR, the repertoire was profiled, and TCRdb retains in-frame clones only, with some absent. This sample has 850,000 to 1,100,000 clones, with 60% to 80% found just once. Sequencing input: memory CD4+ T cells from PBMCs. All receptors derive from a young man in good health. Some clones in this sample may be carry-over from other donors' samples. The CDR3 runs from the conserved cysteine through the conserved F or W. The D gene is left open where the match is weak. Not all rows give a size; the values are once, few, many and, for expanded clones, a class.

clone size	J gene	D gene	V gene	CDR3 protein	CDR3 DNA
NA	TRBJ2-1	NA	TRBV9	CASSVGSGRGETYYSYNEQFF	TGTGCCAGCAGCGTAGGATCGGGGCGGGGAGAAACTTATTACTCCTACAATGAGCAGTTCTTC
NA	TRBJ1-1	NA	TRBV5-8	CASSFPMATEAFF	TGTGCCAGCAGCTTCCCCATGGCGACTGAAGCTTTCTTT
NA	TRBJ2-3	NA	TRBV5-1	CASSPSDSSTDTQYF	TGCGCCAGCAGCCCCTCAGACAGTTCCACAGATACGCAGTATTTT
NA	TRBJ2-7	NA	TRBV6-1	CASSERLSREGYSYEQYF	TGTGCCAGCAGTGAGAGATTGAGTAGGGAAGGCTACTCCTACGAGCAGTACTTC
NA	TRBJ1-5	NA	TRBV5-6	CASSLYGSSNQPQHF	TGTGCCAGCAGCTTGTACGGTAGTAGCAATCAGCCCCAGCATTTT
NA	TRBJ2-5	NA	TRBV4-2	CASSQVGRETQYF	TGTGCCAGCAGCCAGGTGGGCCGGGAGACCCAGTACTTC
once	TRBJ2-3	NA	TRBV6-5	CASSTLPRDADTQYF	TGTGCCAGCAGTACCCTGCCTCGGGACGCAGATACGCAGTATTTT
NA	TRBJ2-2	NA	TRBV5-1	CASSLQTRTMNTGELFF	TGCGCCAGCAGCTTGCAAACGAGAACAATGAACACCGGGGAGCTGTTTTTT
NA	TRBJ2-5	NA	TRBV11-3	CASSFLGETQYF	TGTGCCAGCAGCTTCTTAGGGGAGACCCAGTACTTC
NA	TRBJ2-1	TRBD1	TRBV5-1	CASSPGTASTYNEQFF	TGCGCCAGCAGCCCGGGGACAGCATCTACTTACAATGAGCAGTTCTTC
NA	TRBJ2-7	TRBD1	TRBV28	CASTPGQGLPEQYF	TGTGCCAGCACCCCCGGACAGGGACTTCCCGAGCAGTACTTC
NA	TRBJ2-7	NA	TRBV6-1	CASSEATTGAYEQYF	TGTGCCAGCAGTGAAGCGACGACAGGTGCGTACGAGCAGTACTTC
NA	TRBJ2-1	NA	TRBV27	CASSLRAPGSSYNEQFF	TGTGCCAGCAGTTTACGCGCCCCCGGTAGCTCCTACAATGAGCAGTTCTTC
once	TRBJ2-7	TRBD1	TRBV4-3	CASSQDTRDSREQYF	TGCGCCAGCAGCCAAGATACTCGGGACAGCCGAGAGCAGTACTTC
NA	TRBJ2-1	NA	TRBV5-1	CASSLALFGGNNEQFF	TGCGCCAGCAGCTTGGCTTTATTCGGCGGAAACAATGAGCAGTTCTTC
NA	TRBJ2-1	TRBD1	TRBV5-1	CASSEDRGLFEQFF	TGCGCCAGCAGTGAGGACAGGGGGCTCTTTGAGCAGTTCTTC
NA	TRBJ2-4	NA	TRBV5-1	CASKDGVVKNIQYF	TGCGCCAGCAAAGACGGGGTCGTCAAAAACATTCAGTACTTC
few	TRBJ1-1	NA	TRBV5-1	CASSLSRNTEAFF	TGCGCCAGCAGCTTGTCCAGGAACACTGAAGCTTTCTTT
NA	TRBJ1-2	TRBD1	TRBV6-5	CASSYSGQGNYGYTF	TGTGCCAGCAGTTATTCGGGACAGGGGAACTATGGCTACACCTTC
NA	TRBJ2-5	NA	TRBV5-1	CASSEPGAETQYF	TGCGCCAGCAGCGAGCCGGGGGCAGAGACCCAGTACTTC
NA	TRBJ2-3	NA	TRBV5-1	CASSLVSGRGTDTQYF	TGCGCCAGCAGCTTGGTGTCGGGTAGGGGCACAGATACGCAGTATTTT
NA	TRBJ2-3	TRBD1	TRBV10-1	CASSTGVGTDTQYF	TGCGCCAGCAGTACAGGGGTTGGCACAGATACGCAGTATTTT